Presented here are 27 T cell receptor beta chains from one specimen sequenced in a study of T-cell memory formation after mild COVID-19 (dated by TCRdb to 2020 to 2022). The protocol used for the library was 5' RACE. TCRdb shows the sequencer as Illumina NovaSeq 6000. The public reads were run again by TCRdb, first through fastp at Q25 and then through MiXCR, and only productive beta chains were kept. Under each unique CDR3 protein, matching rows form one entry showing the most common genes and DNA. The sample includes around 390,000 distinct CDR3 sequences, with approximately 15% observed a single time. The ten top clones hold approximately 21% of the sample. Material: PBMCs or a T cell subset sorted from them (not recorded which). The receptors come from a man aged 18 to 29 who had mild COVID-19 (a few samples of this study predate the infection). The sample titles of this study are shuffled in the database, so cell type and time point are left out; the donor was told from shared clones.

This clonotype was observed a few times. The junction shows a germline mismatch at one end, possibly a read error. This chain links TRBV7-9 with TRBJ1-2, with D hard to call. Germline loops: CDR1 SEHNR, CDR2 FQNEAQ (reference sequence). The CDR3 totals 12 residues. CDR3 sequence reads: CASSLGGPLGFF. The DNA for the CDR3 is TGTGCCAGCAGCTTGGGAGGCCCGTTAGGTTTCTTC.

Many counts were recorded for this clonotype. In nucleotides, the CDR3 is TGCGCCAGCAGTCACCTGGACCGGAGGGGCAATCAGCCCCAGCATTTT. Residues: CASSHLDRRGNQPQHF. The chain combines TRBV23-1 with TRBJ1-5; D gene ambiguous. TRBV23-1 falls under the ORF class, with uncertain function. Trimming removed 3 bases at V and 2 bases at J, with 14 bases between. CDR3 size: 16 residues.

This clonotype was observed a handful of times. The chain joins TRBV19 to TRBJ2-1; D gene uncertain. This CDR3 is built from 15 residues. CDR1 is LNHDA and CDR2 is SQIVND in the germline V gene (reference sequence). V lost 3 bases, J lost 2 bases, and 11 bases lay in between. The CDR3 region is CASSIGQLPYNEQFF. The DNA of the CDR3 is TGTGCCAGTAGTATCGGGCAGCTACCCTACAATGAGCAGTTCTTC.

This clonotype occurred many times. The chain has TRBV7-2 and TRBJ1-1; D may be TRBD1 (5 bases). V lost 2 bases to trimming and J lost 10 bases, with 17 bases between them. The length of the CDR3 is 14 residues. Germline-derived CDR1 and CDR2 are SGHTA and FQGNSA. CDR3 coding DNA: TGTGCCAGCAGCTTATCTCAGGGAAGTGGCGCAGCTTTCTTT. Its protein is CASSLSQGSGAAFF.

In this sample, this clonotype turned up a few times. The V gene is TRBV4-3, the J gene TRBJ1-5, with 8 bases that match TRBD1. CDR3 size: 15 residues. The V segment lost 3 bases and the J segment 6 bases; nucleotides outside the gene matches: 7. CDR1 LGHNA and CDR2 YSLEER come from the germline V gene. Here the CDR3 DNA reads TGCGCCAGCAGCCACCAGACAGGGGAGCGTCAGCCCCAGCATTTT. Its protein is CASSHQTGERQPQHF.

This clonotype was counted only a few times. The V gene is TRBV10-1, the J gene TRBJ2-5; 8 nucleotides match TRBD2. This CDR3 comprises 14 residues. Germline CDR1 WNHNN, CDR2 SYGVQD (reference sequence). J was trimmed by 3 bases and V by 6 bases; bases with no gene match: 6. The CDR3 is CASSESGGKETQYF. CDR3 bases: TGCGCCAGCAGCGAAAGCGGGGGAAAAGAGACCCAGTACTTC.

This clonotype has a handful of counts. The chain combines TRBV4-3 with TRBJ1-2, with D hard to call. Per germline, CDR1 LGHNA and CDR2 YSLEER. V was clipped by 0 bases and J by 4 bases, with 15 bases between them. This CDR3 has 16 residues. The CDR3 region is CASSQDAMGRSYGYTF. The CDR3 DNA follows: TGCGCCAGCAGCCAAGATGCCATGGGAAGATCCTATGGCTACACCTTC.

The V and J genes are TRBV4-2 and TRBJ1-3, with no clear D. Germline lookup yields CDR1 LGHNA and CDR2 YNFKEQ. V lost 0 bases and J lost 0, with 12 bases in between. CDR3 length: 17 amino acids. The CDR3: CASSQDGPGLSGNTIYF. DNA for the CDR3: TGTGCCAGCAGCCAAGATGGGCCGGGCCTCTCTGGAAACACCATATATTTT.

Ten or more counts support this clonotype. The V gene is TRBV28, the J gene TRBJ1-1; possibly TRBD1 for D (6 bases). This CDR3 has 14 residues. Germline V gene data show CDR1 as MDHEN and CDR2 as SYDVKM. Trimming left V 6 bases short and J 1 base short, with 12 bases between. The CDR3 nucleotides are TGTGCCAGCAGATCAGGGGTCGCGAACACTGAAGCTTTCTTT. This translates into CASRSGVANTEAFF.

This clonotype occurred a few times. V usage is TRBV24-1 and J usage is TRBJ2-1; D possibly corresponds to TRBD1 (6 bases). The V gene's germline CDR1 is KGHDR and CDR2 SFDVKD. V lost 3 bases, J lost 10 bases, and 12 bases lay in between. The CDR3 loop spans 13 amino acids. As DNA, the CDR3 is TGTGCCACCAGTGATCCATACAGGGTGGAGCAGTTCTTC. Amino acids: CATSDPYRVEQFF.

The chain combines TRBV20-1 with TRBJ1-2; TRBD1 might be the D (5 bases). The V end lost 6 bases, the J end lost 5 bases, and 16 bases lay between the germline ends. This CDR3 spans 13 amino acids. Germline lookup yields CDR1 DFQATT and CDR2 SNEGSKA (reference sequence). CDR3 amino acids: CSAPVQGLYGYTF. CDR3 in DNA: TGCAGTGCCCCCGTCCAGGGTCTTTATGGCTACACCTTC.

This clonotype appeared a few times. The J gene is TRBJ2-3, the V gene TRBV29-1; D gene unclear. Trimming pared 7 bases from V and 3 bases from J, leaving 11 bases between. Germline values: CDR1 SQVTM, CDR2 ANQGSEA. This CDR3 contains 12 residues. CDR3 in DNA: TGCAGCGGGGATTTGGGAACAGATACGCAGTATTTT. Amino acids: CSGDLGTDTQYF.

This sequence joins TRBV4-1 and TRBJ2-5; D not certain. Germline V gene lookup returns CDR1 MGHRA and CDR2 YSYEKL. CDR3 length: 14 residues. V lost 1 base to trimming and J lost 2 bases, with 8 bases between them. DNA for the CDR3: TGCGCCAGCAGCCAAGTAGGTCCACAAGAGACCCAGTACTTC. It is translated as CASSQVGPQETQYF.

V gene TRBV6-5 combines with J gene TRBJ2-1; no firm D call. CDR1 and CDR2 from the germline V gene are MNHEY and SVGAGI. V gave up 2 bases and J gave up 10 bases, with 9 bases separating them. This CDR3 spans 12 amino acids. The CDR3 DNA follows: TGTGCCAGCAGTTACCCGGATGGGGAGCAGTTCTTC. This codes for CASSYPDGEQFF.

This clonotype was picked up a small number of times. This chain joins TRBV7-6 and TRBJ1-6; D gene unclear. V was cut by 1 base and J by 10 bases, with 11 bases left in between. This CDR3 region has 14 residues. Germline V gene data show CDR1 as SGHVS and CDR2 as FNYEAQ. The CDR3 sequence is CASSLGHSISPLHF. Written as DNA, the CDR3 is TGTGCCAGCAGCTTAGGACATTCCATATCACCCCTCCACTTT.

The chain joins TRBV30 to TRBJ1-2; D is undetermined. Germline CDR1 reads GTSNPN; CDR2 reads SVGIG (reference sequence). The CDR3 has 17 residues. V gave up 0 bases and J gave up 1 base, with 18 bases separating them. CDR3 sequence reads: CAWSVMWTSLLNYGYTF. CDR3 sequence (DNA): TGTGCCTGGAGTGTAATGTGGACTTCACTTCTTAACTATGGCTACACCTTC.

This chain uses TRBV3-1 with TRBJ1-4; D unresolved. V lost 5 bases, J lost 8 bases, and 12 bases lay in between. The germline CDR1 and CDR2 sequences are LGHDT and YNNKEL (reference sequence). The CDR3 spans 13 residues. The chain's CDR3 is CASSRRTIEKLFF. For the CDR3, the DNA is TGTGCCAGCAGCAGAAGGACCATCGAAAAACTGTTTTTT. Based on the CDR3 plus reference TRBV3-1 and TRBJ1-4, the full variable domain is DTAVSQTPKYLVTQMGNDKSIKCEQNLGHDTMYWYKQDSKKFLKIMFSYNNKELIINETVPNRFSPKSPDKAHLNLHINSLELGDSAVYFCASSRRTIEKLFFGSGTQLSVL.

The V call is TRBV27, the J call TRBJ1-1; D uncertain. CDR3 length: 13 amino acids. Trimming stripped 1 base from V and 0 bases from J, with 3 bases between. CDR1 MNHEY and CDR2 SMNVEV come from the germline V gene (reference sequence). The CDR3 spells CASSLFVNTEAFF. In DNA form, the CDR3 reads TGTGCCAGCAGTTTATTTGTGAACACTGAAGCTTTCTTT.

The chain has TRBV12-3 or TRBV12-4 and TRBJ1-4, with TRBD1 matching over 8 bases. J lost 8 bases, V lost 4 bases, and 6 bases had no gene match. CDR3 length: 14 residues. CDR3 loop: CASSSGQGREKLFF. The CDR3, as DNA: TGTGCCAGCAGTTCCGGACAGGGTCGGGAAAAACTGTTTTTT.

V usage is TRBV6-4 and J usage is TRBJ2-3; 7 bases agree with TRBD2. Germline V gene data show CDR1 as MRHNA and CDR2 as SNTAGT. This CDR3 is built from 13 residues. J gave up 5 bases and V 10 bases, and 9 bases lay outside the gene matches. CDR3 protein: CANGMGRGDTQYF. The CDR3 nucleotides read TGTGCCAACGGGATGGGGAGGGGAGATACGCAGTATTTT.

This clonotype was observed a few times. The chain is built from TRBV7-2 and TRBJ1-5; D may be TRBD1 (5 bases). Germline V gene data show CDR1 as SGHTA and CDR2 as FQGNSA. This CDR3 spans 16 amino acids. V was clipped by 4 bases and J by 1 base, with 14 bases between them. CDR3 residues: CASSSQIGGSNQPQHF. DNA of the CDR3: TGTGCCAGCAGCTCACAGATCGGGGGAAGCAATCAGCCCCAGCATTTT.

This clonotype has more than one count but fewer than ten. The rearrangement joins TRBV4-3 to TRBJ1-4; 7 nucleotides match TRBD1. V shed 2 bases, J shed 10 bases, and the junction held 4 bases outside the gene matches. The CDR3 has 13 amino acids. Germline V gene sequence: CDR1 LGHNA, CDR2 YSLEER. The CDR3 region is CASSQQGVGKLFF. In DNA, the CDR3 is TGCGCCAGCAGCCAACAGGGGGTCGGAAAACTGTTTTTT.

The V and J genes are TRBV7-9 and TRBJ2-3; no clear D. The length of the CDR3 is 12 residues. The ends were cut back, 6 bases at V and 3 bases at J, with 7 bases in the middle. Germline V CDR1 and CDR2: SEHNR, FQNEAQ (reference sequence). CDR3 DNA: TGTGCCAGCAGGGCACGAACAGATACGCAGTATTTT. It is translated as CASRARTDTQYF.

J is TRBJ2-1 and V is TRBV15; possible D gene TRBD2, 7 bases. Germline lookup yields CDR1 LNHNV and CDR2 YYDKDF (reference sequence). The CDR3 has 15 amino acids. Trimming shortened V by 3 bases and J by 7 bases, and 16 bases separated the two germline ends. For the CDR3, the DNA is TGTGCCACCAGCAGGACCGGGGGGCGGGTTAATGAGCAGTTCTTC. This translates into CATSRTGGRVNEQFF.

The gene calls are TRBV25-1 and TRBJ1-5, with a possible D match to TRBD1 (5 bases). CDR3 size: 13 residues. In germline, CDR1 is MGHDK, CDR2 SYGVNS. The ends were cut back, 3 bases at V and 10 bases at J, with 13 bases in the middle. The CDR3 nucleotides read TGTGCCAGCAGTGATCTTTGGGGCGGACCCCAGCATTTT. It specifies CASSDLWGGPQHF.

This clonotype was observed a few times. J is TRBJ2-3 and V is TRBV20-1, with a tentative D call TRBD2 (6 bases). CDR3 length equals 15 residues. V was clipped by 3 bases and J by 3 bases, with 16 bases between them. Germline lookup yields CDR1 DFQATT and CDR2 SNEGSKA (reference sequence). The CDR3 DNA sequence: TGCAGTGCTAGGTCGCCTAGCGTAGGGACAGATACGCAGTATTTT. Amino acid sequence: CSARSPSVGTDTQYF.

This clonotype was seen repeatedly, ten times or more. The chain combines TRBV2 with TRBJ2-7; D gene ambiguous. The CDR3 contains 13 residues. Germline CDR1 reads SNHLY; CDR2 reads FYNNEI. V gave up 8 bases and J gave up 3 bases, with 14 bases separating them. The CDR3 DNA is TGTGCCAGCTGCCGCCTGGGGTACTACGAGCAGTACGTC. Residues: CASCRLGYYEQYV.